These T cell receptor beta chains were read from a single sample in a study of blood T cell repertoires in COVID-19. Using immunoSEQ multiplex PCR, the repertoire was profiled, and TCRdb retains in-frame clones only, with some absent. The table records 15,000 to 17,000 clones, 75% to 85% of them present only once. Material for sequencing was peripheral blood. The receptor source for this set is an elderly man with active or convalescent COVID-19. CDR3s include the opening cysteine and the closing phenylalanine or tryptophan. The D gene is left open where the match is weak. Clone size is not always given. Where it is, it says once, few, many or a class for expanded clones.

D gene,J gene,V gene,clone size,CDR3 DNA,CDR3 protein
NA,TRBJ2-7,TRBV7-2,NA,TGTGCCAGCAGCGCGGGACAGTTTTTCTACGAGCAGTACTTC,CASSAGQFFYEQYF
TRBD1,TRBJ2-7,TRBV7-9,NA,TGTGCCAGCAGACCTGGGACAGGGGCTTACTACGAGCAGTACTTC,CASRPGTGAYYEQYF
NA,TRBJ1-5,TRBV10-3,NA,TGTGCCATCAGTGAGAGGGGCACAGGGTCTGCCGGCAATCAGCCCCAGCATTTT,CAISERGTGSAGNQPQHF
NA,TRBJ1-6,TRBV6-5,NA,TGTGCCAGCAGTTACAAACGGGGCAGGGGAGACTCACCCCTCCACTTT,CASSYKRGRGDSPLHF
NA,TRBJ1-1,TRBV10-3,NA,TGTGCCATCAGTGAAGGGCAGGGTCTTACTGAAGCTTTCTTT,CAISEGQGLTEAFF
NA,TRBJ1-4,TRBV24-1,NA,TGTGCCACCAGGGGGCAAGGTGAAAAACTGTTTTTT,CATRGQGEKLFF
NA,TRBJ2-7,TRBV15,NA,TGTGCCACCAGCAAAGGGGATGGGGCAGTCTCCTACGAGCAGTACTTC,CATSKGDGAVSYEQYF
TRBD2,TRBJ2-1,TRBV7-2,NA,TGTGCCAGCAGCTTACACCCTAGCGGGGCTTACAATGAGCAGTTCTTC,CASSLHPSGAYNEQFF
TRBD1,TRBJ2-5,TRBV5-4,NA,TGTGCCAGCAGCAAAACCACAGGGGGCGGAGAGACCCAGTACTTC,CASSKTTGGGETQYF
TRBD2,TRBJ2-5,TRBV28,NA,TGTGCCAGCAGTGGGGACTACCTCCAAGAGACCCAGTACTTC,CASSGDYLQETQYF
TRBD1,TRBJ1-2,TRBV6-5,once,TGTGCCAGCAGTTACGGAGGGGGCCGGGACTATGGCTACACCTTC,CASSYGGGRDYGYTF
NA,TRBJ2-7,TRBV3-1/TRBV3-2,few,TGTGCCAGCAGCCGGGCGGGACGGGACTACGAGCAGTACTTC,CASSRAGRDYEQYF
TRBD1,TRBJ1-2,TRBV6-1,NA,TGTGCCAGCAGTGAGATGGAGGGACAGGGGGCCGGCTACACCTTC,CASSEMEGQGAGYTF
NA,TRBJ2-7,TRBV2,NA,TGTGCCAGCAGGGGGGACGGGGGCGAGCAGTACTTC,CASRGDGGEQYF
NA,TRBJ1-2,TRBV6-5,NA,TGTGCCAGCATGGGGGGTTCGTATGGCTACACCTTC,CASMGGSYGYTF
NA,TRBJ1-5,TRBV19,NA,TGTGCCAGTAGTATTTTTGGAGGGGCATGGAGAGGGAGGGATCAGCCCCAGCATTTT,CASSIFGGAWRGRDQPQHF
TRBD2,TRBJ2-7,TRBV6-6,NA,TGTGCCAGCAGCAGAAGGGAGGGGTACGAGCAGTACTTC,CASSRREGYEQYF
NA,TRBJ1-1,TRBV5-6,NA,TGTGCCAGCAGCTTTGGGCTGAACACTGAAGCTTTCTTT,CASSFGLNTEAFF
NA,TRBJ2-3,TRBV24-1,NA,TGTGCCACCAGGGGTACAGGGTTACGACCCCCAGCTAGCACAGATACGCAGTATTTT,CATRGTGLRPPASTDTQYF
TRBD1,TRBJ1-2,TRBV18,few,TGTGCCAGCTCACCAGGCGGGACAGGGCGTATCTATGGCTACACCTTC,CASSPGGTGRIYGYTF
TRBD1,TRBJ1-4,TRBV5-1,NA,TGCGCCAGCAGCGCACAGGGGGCTAGACGTGAAAAACTGTTTTTT,CASSAQGARREKLFF
NA,TRBJ1-1,TRBV6-5,once,TGTGCCAGTAGTCCAGGTGACATGAACACTGAAGCTTTCTTT,CASSPGDMNTEAFF
NA,TRBJ2-1,TRBV5-1,NA,TGCGCCAGCAGCTTGTCGGGGGCCTACAATGAGCAGTTCTTC,CASSLSGAYNEQFF
TRBD1,TRBJ1-2,TRBV15,NA,TGTGCCACCAGCCTTGACAGGGGATATGGCTACACCTTC,CATSLDRGYGYTF
NA,TRBJ1-1,TRBV25-1,NA,TGTGCCAGCAGGTCCTTCGGGAACACTGAAGCTTTCTTT,CASRSFGNTEAFF
TRBD1,TRBJ2-7,TRBV6-5,NA,TGTGCCAGCAGCCCGACAGGGGGTTACACCTACGAGCAGTACTTC,CASSPTGGYTYEQYF
TRBD1,TRBJ1-2,TRBV3-1/TRBV3-2,NA,TGTGCCAGCAGCCCGACAGGGATCAGCGGCTACACCTTC,CASSPTGISGYTF
NA,TRBJ1-5,TRBV5-1,once,TGCGCCAGCAGCTTGATGGCTGATCAGCCCCAGCATTTT,CASSLMADQPQHF
NA,TRBJ2-5,TRBV19,NA,TGTGCCAGTAGTGAGAGACAGGTCCAGTACTTC,CASSERQVQYF
TRBD1,TRBJ1-2,TRBV5-5,NA,TGTGCCAGCAGCGTCGGGACAGTCTATGGCTACACCTTC,CASSVGTVYGYTF
TRBD1,TRBJ1-4,TRBV18,NA,TGTGCCAGCTCGCGGGACAGGGCGACTAATGAAAAACTGTTTTTT,CASSRDRATNEKLFF
TRBD2,TRBJ2-1,TRBV15,NA,TGTGCCACCAGCACCGGGAGGGGGAGCGCCTACAATGAGCAGTTCTTC,CATSTGRGSAYNEQFF
TRBD2,TRBJ2-1,TRBV9,NA,TGTGCCAGCAGCTCCGGGAGCGGGGGGGGGTCGGTTGAGCAGTTCTTC,CASSSGSGGGSVEQFF
NA,TRBJ2-5,TRBV5-1,NA,TGCGCCAGCAGCCGAACGGGGGAACAGACCCAGTACTTC,CASSRTGEQTQYF
NA,TRBJ1-2,TRBV9,NA,TGTGCCAGCAGCGGCCCCTCGGGCGGGGTCGGTGGCTACACCTTC,CASSGPSGGVGGYTF
NA,TRBJ2-3,TRBV4-1,NA,TGCGCCAGCAGCCAAGTCGGGTTATCGGCAGATACGCAGTATTTT,CASSQVGLSADTQYF
NA,TRBJ1-1,TRBV5-1,NA,TGCGCCAGCAGCTTGGCCCAGCAGGGCACTGAAGCTTTCTTT,CASSLAQQGTEAFF
NA,TRBJ2-7,TRBV10-3,once,TGTGCCATCAGTGATTGGCAGTACGAGCAGTACTTC,CAISDWQYEQYF
NA,TRBJ1-2,TRBV4-1,NA,TGCGCCAGCAGCCAAGATATTAACAGTAACTATGGCTACACCTTC,CASSQDINSNYGYTF
NA,TRBJ1-6,TRBV11-3,NA,TGTGCCAGCAGCTCCGGACAAAATAATTCACCCCTCCACTTT,CASSSGQNNSPLHF
NA,TRBJ2-3,TRBV6-5,NA,TGTGCCAGCACCCCTCTATACCGGGGCACAGATACGCAGTATTTT,CASTPLYRGTDTQYF
NA,TRBJ1-1,TRBV7-8,NA,TGTGCCAGCAGCGTAGTATCGGGTAGCGCTGAAGCTTTCTTT,CASSVVSGSAEAFF
TRBD2,TRBJ2-7,TRBV14,NA,TGTGCCAGCAGCCAAGGCGCTAGCGGCTCCTACGAGCAGTACTTC,CASSQGASGSYEQYF
NA,TRBJ1-5,TRBV6-5,NA,TGTGCCAGCAGTTACTCGTTAGGGGTGCGCAATCAGCCCCAGCATTTT,CASSYSLGVRNQPQHF
TRBD2,TRBJ2-1,TRBV7-2,NA,TGTGCCAGCAGCCCGGGACTAGCCAAAACTCGATACAATGAGCAGTTCTTC,CASSPGLAKTRYNEQFF
NA,TRBJ1-2,TRBV4-1,NA,TGCGCCAGCAGCCAATCCGGCAGGCGTTATGGCTACACCTTC,CASSQSGRRYGYTF